Given below is one T cell receptor beta chain in context. The sample originates from a study of T cell changes during pregnancy in multiple sclerosis. The CDR3 sequence is 14 residues long. Germline CDR1 reads SGHDT; CDR2 reads YYEEEE. Trimming removed 1 base at V and 6 bases at J, with 11 bases between. TCRdb's copy holds only in-frame clones and misses some; the assay was immunoSEQ multiplex PCR. This table holds about 55,000 clones, approximately 94% found once. The sequenced sample was CD8+ T cells from peripheral blood mononuclear cells, obtained after pregnancy. The chain joins TRBV5-6 to TRBJ2-1; D unclear. The TCR originated in a female donor with multiple sclerosis, enrolled in a pregnancy study. The CDR3: CASSLRPSANEQFF. CDR3 DNA sequence: TGTGCCAGCAGCTTGAGACCTAGTGCCAATGAGCAGTTCTTC.